Following are 16 T cell receptor beta chains from one sample sequenced in a study of blood T cells in healthy people across ages. Alongside a J-beta primer mix, a sample-barcoded 5' primer served in a second PCR lasting roughly 6 to 12 cycles. TCRdb reprocessed the 5' RACE reads with MiXCR, giving one entry per CDR3 protein. There are just under 750,000 distinct CDR3 sequences in the sample; 20% to 25% occur only once, and 22% lies in the top ten. Sequenced: blood. These receptors were collected from a man aged 65-85 years in good health.

V gene TRBV19 combines with J gene TRBJ1-1; no clear D. The CDR3 contains 12 residues. V lost 2 bases and J lost 8, with 9 bases in between. Germline CDR1 reads LNHDA; CDR2 reads SQIVND (reference sequence). DNA of the CDR3: TGTGCCAGTAGTATAAGGAACAGAGAAGCTTTCTTT. Protein product: CASSIRNREAFF. Using reference TRBV19 and TRBJ1-1 for the parts outside the CDR3, the full variable domain is DGGITQSPKYLFRKEGQNVTLSCEQNLNHDAMYWYRQDPGQGLRLIYYSQIVNDFQKGDIAEGYSVSREKKESFPLTVTSAQKNPTAFYLCASSIRNREAFFGQGTRLTVV.

V is TRBV6-6 and J is TRBJ2-7; TRBD2 is a possible D gene (5 bases). V gave up 6 bases and J gave up 5 bases, with 11 bases separating them. The germline gives CDR1 MNHNY, CDR2 SVGAGI (reference sequence). The CDR3 spans 12 residues. CDR3 nucleotide sequence: TGTGCCAGCAGCCAGCTAGCAAACGAGCAGTACTTC. Translation: CASSQLANEQYF.

This clonotype showed up just a few times. The chain has TRBV13 and TRBJ1-1; no definite D call. The V gene's germline CDR1 is PRHDT and CDR2 FYEKMQ (reference sequence). This CDR3 contains 13 residues. With 2 bases removed from V and 10 bases from J, the gap between germline ends came to 14 bases. As DNA, the CDR3 is TGTGCCAGCAGCTTATTTTCGAAAGACATAGCTTTCTTT. Amino acid sequence: CASSLFSKDIAFF.

This clonotype came up a few times. The chain employs TRBV12-3 or TRBV12-4 and TRBJ2-1; 13 bases align to TRBD2. This CDR3 has 16 residues. Trimming at V came to 6 bases and at J to 3 bases, leaving 5 bases not matched to a gene. CDR3 bases: TGTGCCAGCAGCCCCGGACTAGCGGGAGTCTACAATGAGCAGTTCTTC. Translation gives CASSPGLAGVYNEQFF.

This clonotype was observed a handful of times. V gene TRBV7-9 combines with J gene TRBJ2-1, with TRBD1 matching over 10 bases. The ends lost 5 bases at V and 5 bases at J; junction bases unmatched: 6. CDR3 length: 15 residues. CDR1 and CDR2 (germline): SEHNR, FQNEAQ (reference sequence). The DNA for the CDR3 is TGTGCCAGCAGCGAATTGGACAGGGGGAACAATGAGCAGTTCTTC. It is translated as CASSELDRGNNEQFF. The variable domain in full, with the rest retrieved from reference TRBV7-9 and TRBJ2-1, is DTGVSQNPRHKITKRGQNVTFRCDPISEHNRLYWYRQTLGQGPEFLTYFQNEAQLEKSRLLSDRFSAERPKGSFSTLEIQRTEQGDSAMYLCASSELDRGNNEQFFGPGTRLTVL.

This clonotype was counted a few times. The CDR3 DNA sequence: TGTGCCAGCAGTTTACTACGGGGTCAACCCCTAAGACAAGAGACCCAGTACTTC. Protein product: CASSLLRGQPLRQETQYF. This chain uses TRBV28 with TRBJ2-5; a weak D match, TRBD2 (5 bases). The CDR3 is made up of 18 amino acids. Germline assignment: CDR1 MDHEN and CDR2 SYDVKM. V lost 2 bases and J lost 2, with 21 bases in between.

The chain joins TRBV7-2 to TRBJ1-5; 8 bases agree with TRBD1. The germline gives CDR1 SGHTA, CDR2 FQGNSA. V lost 5 bases and J lost 0; bases outside the gene matches: 9. The CDR3 is 17 residues long. The CDR3 DNA follows: TGTGCCAGCAGCCCAAACAGGGGGGCTATTAGCAATCAGCCCCAGCATTTT. Translation: CASSPNRGAISNQPQHF. The full variable domain, in which reference TRBV7-2 and TRBJ1-5 provide the parts outside the CDR3, is GAGVSQSPSNKVTEKGKDVELRCDPISGHTALYWYRQSLGQGLEFLIYFQGNSAPDKSGLPSDRFSAERTGGSVSTLTIQRTQQEDSAVYLCASSPNRGAISNQPQHFGDGTRLSIL.

The V and J genes are TRBV7-9 and TRBJ2-5; the D gene is possibly TRBD2 (5 bases). Germline V gene sequence: CDR1 SEHNR, CDR2 FQNEAQ (reference sequence). V lost 0 bases, J lost 2 bases, and 10 bases lay in between. CDR3 size: 15 residues. CDR3 sequence: CASSLALGLQETQYF. CDR3 DNA sequence: TGTGCCAGCAGCTTAGCCCTTGGACTGCAAGAGACCCAGTACTTC.

This clonotype was observed a handful of times. V gene TRBV20-1 combines with J gene TRBJ1-1; 7 bases map to TRBD1. The CDR3 has 14 residues. With V trimmed by 5 bases and J by 4 bases, 10 bases remained unmatched. Germline V gene sequence: CDR1 DFQATT, CDR2 SNEGSKA (reference sequence). This CDR3 reads CSAGPQGSITEAFF. DNA of the CDR3: TGCAGTGCTGGCCCACAGGGGTCCATCACTGAAGCTTTCTTT.

This chain uses TRBV2 with TRBJ2-1; TRBD1 might be the D (6 bases). This CDR3 has 12 amino acids. V lost 7 bases and J lost 6, with 10 bases in between. Germline CDR1 reads SNHLY; CDR2 reads FYNNEI. The CDR3: CASNRDRNEQFF. The CDR3 coding sequence is TGTGCCAGCAACAGGGATCGCAATGAGCAGTTCTTC.

The table lists this clonotype with a few counts. The rearrangement links TRBV12-3 or TRBV12-4 to TRBJ1-2; possibly TRBD1 for D (5 bases). CDR3 size: 13 residues. V lost 5 bases to trimming and J lost 8 bases, with 15 bases between them. CDR3: CASSGGFNRGYTF. The CDR3 DNA follows: TGTGCCAGCAGTGGGGGTTTTAATCGAGGCTACACCTTC.

The table lists this clonotype with a few counts. The gene calls are TRBV24-1 and TRBJ2-4; D possibly uses TRBD1 or TRBD2 (6 bases each). The V gene lost 3 bases and the J gene lost 3 bases, with 14 bases spanning the gap. This CDR3 has 16 residues. Germline CDR1 KGHDR, CDR2 SFDVKD. Written as DNA, the CDR3 is TGTGCCACCAGTGATCCGCGAGGGGGGAGCAAAAACATTCAGTACTTC. This sequence encodes CATSDPRGGSKNIQYF.

The rearrangement links TRBV3-1 to TRBJ2-1; tentative D call: TRBD1 (5 bases). Germline assignment: CDR1 LGHDT and CDR2 YNNKEL (reference sequence). The CDR3 length is 14 residues. V was shortened by 1 base and J by 4 bases, with 8 bases between the two germline ends. CDR3 amino acids: CASSQGRAYNEQFF. CDR3 DNA: TGTGCCAGCAGCCAAGGCAGGGCATACAATGAGCAGTTCTTC.

There are a few counts of this clonotype. The genes are TRBV20-1 and TRBJ1-6; a possible D gene is TRBD1 (5 bases). This CDR3 spans 15 amino acids. CDR1 is DFQATT, CDR2 SNEGSKA, per germline (reference sequence). The germline V and J ends were trimmed by 6 bases and 6 bases, with 18 bases remaining between them. The CDR3 is CSALDGARANSPLHF. The CDR3 DNA is TGCAGTGCCCTAGATGGGGCGAGGGCTAATTCACCCCTCCACTTT.

The rearrangement uses TRBV29-1 and TRBJ2-3; D could derive from TRBD1 or TRBD2 (6 bases each). V was shortened by 4 bases and J by 2 bases, with 10 bases between the two germline ends. The CDR3 runs 13 residues. Germline V gives CDR1 SQVTM, CDR2 ANQGSEA. The CDR3 DNA sequence: TGCAGCGTTGTGTGGGGGGCCACAGATACGCAGTATTTT. Protein: CSVVWGATDTQYF.

The sample holds a few counts of this clonotype. The gene calls are TRBV28 and TRBJ1-2; 7 positions match TRBD1. The CDR3 runs 15 residues. Germline CDR1 and CDR2: MDHEN and SYDVKM. V dropped 3 bases and J dropped 5; count of bases not matched to a gene: 9. CDR3 sequence: CASSFFGRGQYGYTF. The CDR3 DNA is TGTGCCAGCAGTTTCTTCGGCAGGGGACAGTATGGCTACACCTTC.